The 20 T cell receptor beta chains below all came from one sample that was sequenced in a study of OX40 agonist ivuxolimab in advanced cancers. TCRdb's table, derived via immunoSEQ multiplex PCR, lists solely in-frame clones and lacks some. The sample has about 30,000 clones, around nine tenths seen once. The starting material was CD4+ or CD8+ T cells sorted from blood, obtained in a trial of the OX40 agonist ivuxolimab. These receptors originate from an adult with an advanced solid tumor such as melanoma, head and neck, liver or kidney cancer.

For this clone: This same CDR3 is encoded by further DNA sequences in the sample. The CDR3 spells CASSLGTQPQHF. The CDR3 DNA is TGTGCCAGCAGCTTAGGGACTCAGCCCCAGCATTTT. The J gene is TRBJ1-5, the V gene TRBV7-9; no reliable D call. With 1 base removed from V and 6 bases from J, the gap between germline ends came to 4 bases. Looked up from germline, CDR1 is SEHNR and CDR2 is FQNEAQ (reference sequence). The CDR3 extends over 12 amino acids.

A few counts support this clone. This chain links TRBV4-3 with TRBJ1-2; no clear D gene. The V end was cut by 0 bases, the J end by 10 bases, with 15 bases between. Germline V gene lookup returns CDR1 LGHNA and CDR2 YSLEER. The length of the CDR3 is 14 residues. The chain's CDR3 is CASSQDSYDGDYTF. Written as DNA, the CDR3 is TGCGCCAGCAGCCAAGATAGCTATGATGGGGACTACACCTTC.

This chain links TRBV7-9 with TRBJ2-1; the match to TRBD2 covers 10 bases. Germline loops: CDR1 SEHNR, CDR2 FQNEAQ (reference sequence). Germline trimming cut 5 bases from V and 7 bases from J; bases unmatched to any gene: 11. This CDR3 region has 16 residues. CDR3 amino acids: CASSPSGGALWNEQFF. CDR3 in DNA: TGTGCCAGCAGCCCCAGCGGGGGGGCCTTGTGGAATGAGCAGTTCTTC. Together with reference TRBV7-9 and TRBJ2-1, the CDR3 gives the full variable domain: DTGVSQNPRHKITKRGQNVTFRCDPISEHNRLYWYRQTLGQGPEFLTYFQNEAQLEKSRLLSDRFSAERPKGSFSTLEIQRTEQGDSAMYLCASSPSGGALWNEQFFGPGTRLTVL.

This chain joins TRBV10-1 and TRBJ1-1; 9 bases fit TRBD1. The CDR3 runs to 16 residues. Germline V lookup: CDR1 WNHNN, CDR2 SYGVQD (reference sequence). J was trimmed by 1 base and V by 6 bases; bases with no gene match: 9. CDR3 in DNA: TGCGCCAGCAGCAACTTGACAGGGGGGACGAACACTGAAGCTTTCTTT. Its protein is CASSNLTGGTNTEAFF.

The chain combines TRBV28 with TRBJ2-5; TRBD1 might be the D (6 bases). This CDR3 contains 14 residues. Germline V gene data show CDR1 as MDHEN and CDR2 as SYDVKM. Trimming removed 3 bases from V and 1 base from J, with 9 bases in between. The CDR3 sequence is CASSLLQGQETQYF. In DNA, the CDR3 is TGTGCCAGCAGTTTGCTACAGGGCCAAGAGACCCAGTACTTC.

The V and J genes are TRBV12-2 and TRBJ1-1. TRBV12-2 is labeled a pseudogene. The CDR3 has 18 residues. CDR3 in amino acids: CASRLAKETGLRNTEAFF. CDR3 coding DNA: TGTGCAAGTCGCTTAGCGAAAGAGACGGGACTTCGAAATACTGAAGCTTTCTTT.

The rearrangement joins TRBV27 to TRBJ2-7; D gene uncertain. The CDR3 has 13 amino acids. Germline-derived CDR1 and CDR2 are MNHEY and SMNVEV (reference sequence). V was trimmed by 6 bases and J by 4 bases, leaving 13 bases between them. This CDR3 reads CASSLGYGYEQYV. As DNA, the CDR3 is TGTGCCAGCAGCCTAGGTTACGGATACGAGCAGTACGTC.

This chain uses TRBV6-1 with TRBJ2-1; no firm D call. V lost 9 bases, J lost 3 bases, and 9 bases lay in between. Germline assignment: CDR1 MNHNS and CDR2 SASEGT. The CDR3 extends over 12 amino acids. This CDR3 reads CASKFGYNEQFF. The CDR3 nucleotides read TGTGCCAGTAAATTCGGCTACAATGAGCAGTTCTTC.

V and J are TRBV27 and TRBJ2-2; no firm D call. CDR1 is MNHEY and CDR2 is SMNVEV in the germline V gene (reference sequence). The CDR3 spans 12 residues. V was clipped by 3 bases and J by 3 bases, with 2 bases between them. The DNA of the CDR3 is TGTGCCAGCAGTTTCTACACCGGGGAGCTGTTTTTT. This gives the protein CASSFYTGELFF.

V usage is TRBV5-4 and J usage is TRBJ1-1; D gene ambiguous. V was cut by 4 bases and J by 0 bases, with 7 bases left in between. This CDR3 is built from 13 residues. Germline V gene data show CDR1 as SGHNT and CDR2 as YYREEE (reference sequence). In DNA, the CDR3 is TGTGCCAGCAGCCTGGAGGTGAACACTGAAGCTTTCTTT. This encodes CASSLEVNTEAFF.

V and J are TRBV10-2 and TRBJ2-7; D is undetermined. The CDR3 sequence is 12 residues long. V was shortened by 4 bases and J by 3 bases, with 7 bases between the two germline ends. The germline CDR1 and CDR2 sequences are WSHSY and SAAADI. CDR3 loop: CASSAVYYEQYV. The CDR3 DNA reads TGCGCCAGCAGTGCGGTTTACTACGAGCAGTACGTC.

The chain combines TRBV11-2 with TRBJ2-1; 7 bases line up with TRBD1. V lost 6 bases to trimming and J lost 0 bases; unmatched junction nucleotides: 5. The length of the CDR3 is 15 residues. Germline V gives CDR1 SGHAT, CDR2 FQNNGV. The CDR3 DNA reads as TGTGCCAGCAGTTCGACAGGGACCTCCTACAATGAGCAGTTCTTC. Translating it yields CASSSTGTSYNEQFF.

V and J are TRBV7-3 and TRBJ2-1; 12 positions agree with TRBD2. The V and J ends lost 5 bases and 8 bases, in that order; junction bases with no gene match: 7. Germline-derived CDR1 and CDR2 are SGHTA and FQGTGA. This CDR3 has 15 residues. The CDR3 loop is CASSILAGGQHEQFF. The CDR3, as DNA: TGTGCCAGCAGCATCCTAGCGGGGGGGCAGCATGAGCAGTTCTTC.

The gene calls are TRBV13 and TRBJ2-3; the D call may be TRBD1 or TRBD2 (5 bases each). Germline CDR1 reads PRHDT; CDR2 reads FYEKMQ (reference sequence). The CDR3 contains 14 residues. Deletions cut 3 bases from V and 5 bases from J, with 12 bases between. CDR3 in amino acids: CASSFRGVLDTQYF. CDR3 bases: TGTGCCAGCAGCTTCCGAGGGGTTTTAGATACGCAGTATTTT.

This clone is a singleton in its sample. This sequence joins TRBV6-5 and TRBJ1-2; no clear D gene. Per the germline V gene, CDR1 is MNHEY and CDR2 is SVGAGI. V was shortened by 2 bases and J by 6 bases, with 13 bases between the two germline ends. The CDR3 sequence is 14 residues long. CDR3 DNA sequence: TGTGCCAGCAGTTACCCAGCCCAGAGAGATGGCTACACCTTC. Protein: CASSYPAQRDGYTF.

CDR3 amino acids: CASSLGQGSNTEAFF. CDR3 nucleotide sequence: TGTGCCAGCAGCTTAGGGCAGGGCTCGAACACTGAAGCTTTCTTT. This sequence joins TRBV7-9 and TRBJ1-1, with D maybe TRBD1 (5 bases). Germline CDR1 and CDR2: SEHNR and FQNEAQ (reference sequence). This CDR3 is built from 15 residues. The V end lost 1 base, the J end lost 1 base, and 10 bases lay between the germline ends.

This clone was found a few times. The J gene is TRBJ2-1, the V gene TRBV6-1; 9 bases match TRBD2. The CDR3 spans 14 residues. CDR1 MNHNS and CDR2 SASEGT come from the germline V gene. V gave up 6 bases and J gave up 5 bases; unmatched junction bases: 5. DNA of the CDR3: TGTGCCAGCAGCTTAGCGGGAGTTAACAATGAGCAGTTCTTC. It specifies CASSLAGVNNEQFF.

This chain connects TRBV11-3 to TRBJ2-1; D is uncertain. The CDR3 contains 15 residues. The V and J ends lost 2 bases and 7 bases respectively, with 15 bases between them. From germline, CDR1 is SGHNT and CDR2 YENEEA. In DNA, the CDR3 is TGTGCCAGCAGCTTAAGGGCCTCCTGGACGAATGAGCAGTTCTTC. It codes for CASSLRASWTNEQFF.

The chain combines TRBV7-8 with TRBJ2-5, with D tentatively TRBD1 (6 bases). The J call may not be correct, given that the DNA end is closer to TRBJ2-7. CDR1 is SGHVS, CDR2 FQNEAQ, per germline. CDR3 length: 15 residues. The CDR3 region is CASSLVQGPSYEQYF. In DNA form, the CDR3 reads TGTGCCAGCAGCTTAGTGCAGGGGCCCTCCTACGAGCAGTACTTC.

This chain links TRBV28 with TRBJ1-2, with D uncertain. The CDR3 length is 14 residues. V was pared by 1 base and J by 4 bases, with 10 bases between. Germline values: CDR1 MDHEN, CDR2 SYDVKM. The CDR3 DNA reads TGTGCCAGCAGTTTATTACCACAGTTCTATGGCTACACCTTC. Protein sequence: CASSLLPQFYGYTF.